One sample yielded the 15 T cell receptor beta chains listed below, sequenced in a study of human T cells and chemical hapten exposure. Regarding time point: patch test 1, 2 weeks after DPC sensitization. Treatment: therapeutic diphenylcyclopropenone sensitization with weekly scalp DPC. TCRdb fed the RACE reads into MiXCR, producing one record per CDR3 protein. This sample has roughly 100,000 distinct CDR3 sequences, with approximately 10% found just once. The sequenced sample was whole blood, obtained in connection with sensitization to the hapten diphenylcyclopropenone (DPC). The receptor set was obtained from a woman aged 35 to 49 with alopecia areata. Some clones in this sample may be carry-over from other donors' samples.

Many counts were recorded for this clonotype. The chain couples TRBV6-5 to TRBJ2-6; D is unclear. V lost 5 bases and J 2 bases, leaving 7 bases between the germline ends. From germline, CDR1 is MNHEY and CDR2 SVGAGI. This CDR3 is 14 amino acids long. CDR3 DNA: TGTGCCAGCAGTATAGGCCCTGGGGCCAACGTCCTGACTTTC. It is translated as CASSIGPGANVLTF.

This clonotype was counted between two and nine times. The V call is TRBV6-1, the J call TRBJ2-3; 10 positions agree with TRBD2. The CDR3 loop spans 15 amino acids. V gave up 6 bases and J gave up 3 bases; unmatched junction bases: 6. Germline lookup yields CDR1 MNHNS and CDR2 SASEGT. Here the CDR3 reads CASSRGLAETDTQYF. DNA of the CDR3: TGTGCCAGCAGCCGCGGACTAGCGGAAACAGATACGCAGTATTTT.

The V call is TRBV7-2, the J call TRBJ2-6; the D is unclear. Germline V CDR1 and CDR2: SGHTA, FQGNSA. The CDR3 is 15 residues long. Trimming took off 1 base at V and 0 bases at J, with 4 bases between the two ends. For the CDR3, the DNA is TGTGCCAGCAGCTTAGAAAGCTCTGGGGCCAACGTCCTGACTTTC. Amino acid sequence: CASSLESSGANVLTF.

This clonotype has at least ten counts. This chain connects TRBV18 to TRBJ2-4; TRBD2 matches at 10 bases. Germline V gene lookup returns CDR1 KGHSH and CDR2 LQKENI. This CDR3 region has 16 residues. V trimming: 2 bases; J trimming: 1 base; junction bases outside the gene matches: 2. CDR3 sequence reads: CASSPSGLAAKNIQYF. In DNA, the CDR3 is TGTGCCAGCTCACCATCGGGACTAGCGGCCAAAAACATTCAGTACTTC. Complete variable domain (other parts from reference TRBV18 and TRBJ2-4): NAGVMQNPRHLVRRRGQEARLRCSPMKGHSHVYWYRQLPEEGLKFMVYLQKENIIDESGMPKERFSAEFPKEGPSILRIQQVVRGDSAAYFCASSPSGLAAKNIQYFGAGTRLSVL.

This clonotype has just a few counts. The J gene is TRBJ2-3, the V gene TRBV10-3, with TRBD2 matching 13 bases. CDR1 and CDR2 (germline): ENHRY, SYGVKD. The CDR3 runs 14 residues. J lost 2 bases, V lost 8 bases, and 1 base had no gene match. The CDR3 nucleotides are TGTGCCATCGGGACTAGCGGGGCCACAGATACGCAGTATTTT. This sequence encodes CAIGTSGATDTQYF.

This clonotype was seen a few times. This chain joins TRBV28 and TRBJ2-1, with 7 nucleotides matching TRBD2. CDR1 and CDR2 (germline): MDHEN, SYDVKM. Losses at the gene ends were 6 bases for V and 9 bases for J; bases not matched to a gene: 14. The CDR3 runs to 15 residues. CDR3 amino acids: CASSSRRGLDTEQFF. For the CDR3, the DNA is TGTGCCAGCAGCTCGCGACGTGGACTAGATACTGAGCAGTTCTTC. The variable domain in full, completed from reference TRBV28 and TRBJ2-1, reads DVKVTQSSRYLVKRTGEKVFLECVQDMDHENMFWYRQDPGLGLRLIYFSYDVKMKEKGDIPEGYSVSREKKERFSLILESASTNQTSMYLCASSSRRGLDTEQFFGPGTRLTVL.

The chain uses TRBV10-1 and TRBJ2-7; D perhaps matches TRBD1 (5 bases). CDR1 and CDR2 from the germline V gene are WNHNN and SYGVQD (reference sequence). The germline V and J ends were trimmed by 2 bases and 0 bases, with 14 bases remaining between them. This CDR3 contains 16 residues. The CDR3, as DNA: TGCGCCAGCAGTGAGGCCCATACGACAGCCTCCTACGAGCAGTACTTC. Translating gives CASSEAHTTASYEQYF.

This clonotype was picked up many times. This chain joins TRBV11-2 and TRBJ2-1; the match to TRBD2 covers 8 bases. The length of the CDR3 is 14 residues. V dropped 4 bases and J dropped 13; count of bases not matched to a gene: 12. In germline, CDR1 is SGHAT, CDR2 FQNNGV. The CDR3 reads CASSSTVLAGYQFF. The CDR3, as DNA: TGTGCCAGCAGCTCGACGGTGCTAGCGGGCTACCAGTTCTTC.

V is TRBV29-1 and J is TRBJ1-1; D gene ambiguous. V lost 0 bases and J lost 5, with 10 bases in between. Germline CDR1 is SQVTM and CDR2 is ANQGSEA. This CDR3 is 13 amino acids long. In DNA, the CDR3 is TGCAGCGTTGAAGATCCCCCGGGAACTGAAGCTTTCTTT. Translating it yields CSVEDPPGTEAFF.

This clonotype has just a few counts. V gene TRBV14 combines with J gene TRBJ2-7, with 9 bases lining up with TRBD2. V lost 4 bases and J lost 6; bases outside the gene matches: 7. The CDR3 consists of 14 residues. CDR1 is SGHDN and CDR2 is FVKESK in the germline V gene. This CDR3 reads CASSRTSVPAEQYF. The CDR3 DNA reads TGTGCCAGCAGCCGGACTAGCGTTCCCGCCGAGCAGTACTTC.

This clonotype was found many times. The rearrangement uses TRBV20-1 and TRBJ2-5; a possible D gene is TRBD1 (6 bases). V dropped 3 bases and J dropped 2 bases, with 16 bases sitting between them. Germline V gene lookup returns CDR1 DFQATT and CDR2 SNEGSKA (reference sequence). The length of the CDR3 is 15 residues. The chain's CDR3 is CSASGPNRAQETQYF. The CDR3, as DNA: TGCAGTGCTAGCGGTCCAAACAGGGCTCAAGAGACCCAGTACTTC.

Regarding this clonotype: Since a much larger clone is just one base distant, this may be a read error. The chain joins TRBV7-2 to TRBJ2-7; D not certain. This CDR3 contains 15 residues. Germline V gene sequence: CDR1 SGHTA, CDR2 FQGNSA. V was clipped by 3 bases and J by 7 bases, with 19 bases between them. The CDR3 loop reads CTSSLYRDRDLEQYF. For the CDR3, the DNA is TGTACCAGCAGCTTGTATAGGGATAGAGACCTGGAGCAGTACTTC.

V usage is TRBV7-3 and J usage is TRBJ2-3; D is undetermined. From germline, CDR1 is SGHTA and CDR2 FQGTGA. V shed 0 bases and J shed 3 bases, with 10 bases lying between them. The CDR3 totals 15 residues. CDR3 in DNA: TGTGCCAGCAGCTTAACCCGCGAGAATACAGATACGCAGTATTTT. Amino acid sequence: CASSLTRENTDTQYF. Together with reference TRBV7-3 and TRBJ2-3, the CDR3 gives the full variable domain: GAGVSQTPSNKVTEKGKYVELRCDPISGHTALYWYRQSLGQGPEFLIYFQGTGAADDSGLPNDRFFAVRPEGSVSTLKIQRTERGDSAVYLCASSLTRENTDTQYFGPGTRLTVL.

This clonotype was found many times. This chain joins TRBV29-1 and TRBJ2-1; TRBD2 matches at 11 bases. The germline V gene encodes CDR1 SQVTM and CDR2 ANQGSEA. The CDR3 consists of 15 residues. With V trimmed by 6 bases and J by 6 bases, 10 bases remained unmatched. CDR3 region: CSVRGLAGGPNEQFF. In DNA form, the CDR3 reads TGCAGCGTCCGAGGGCTAGCGGGGGGTCCCAATGAGCAGTTCTTC.

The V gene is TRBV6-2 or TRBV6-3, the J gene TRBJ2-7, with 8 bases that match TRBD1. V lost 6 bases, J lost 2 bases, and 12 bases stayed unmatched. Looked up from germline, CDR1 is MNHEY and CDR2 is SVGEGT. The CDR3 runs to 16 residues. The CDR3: CASSPPRDRRTYEQYF. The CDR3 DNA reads TGTGCCAGCAGCCCACCACGGGACAGGCGGACCTACGAGCAGTACTTC.